A selection of T cell receptor beta chains follows, all from one sample in a study. TCRdb independently ran MiXCR on the RT-PCR reads; one entry per CDR3 protein. The sample holds almost 700,000 distinct CDR3 sequences, approximately 15% seen once. Sequencing was carried out using memory CD4+ T cells from blood. The receptor source for this set is a female donor in good health, serving as a healthy control. The conserved cysteine and the conserved F or W are not part of the CDR3 here. Fields, in order: CDR3 protein, J gene, V gene.

ASSEGTGGARPEAF	TRBJ1-1	TRBV6-1
ASSRGSSGSFDTQY	TRBJ2-3	TRBV5-5
ASNPSGRGEEF	TRBJ2-1	TRBV6-5
ASSERINYGYT	TRBJ1-2	TRBV6-1
ASSSPPVREQF	TRBJ2-1	TRBV11-2
ASSAGGQETQY	TRBJ2-5	TRBV6-6
SATGHVRLNTEAF	TRBJ1-1	TRBV20-1
ATRPGLRNTDTQY	TRBJ2-3	TRBV15
ASSFEGAYT	TRBJ1-2	TRBV28
SASRGPVADTQY	TRBJ2-3	TRBV20-1
ASSELNNYGTDTQY	TRBJ2-3	TRBV2
ASSGLGGTQY	TRBJ2-5	TRBV9
SARFGGEYTGELF	TRBJ2-2	TRBV20-1
ASSVEGLSSTDTQY	TRBJ2-3	TRBV9
ASRNYGYT	TRBJ1-2	TRBV6-2/TRBV6-3
AWSVVRLETQY	TRBJ2-5	TRBV30
ASSMTAKTEAF	TRBJ1-1	TRBV5-1
ASSPTTGNYEQY	TRBJ2-7	TRBV5-1
ASNPTVEGNYGYT	TRBJ1-2	TRBV7-8
ASRPVGDSNYGYT	TRBJ1-2	TRBV5-1
SAIRNGNEQF	TRBJ2-1	TRBV20-1
ASSLISGAGKQY	TRBJ2-7	TRBV4-3
SASPFGSGANVLT	TRBJ2-6	TRBV20-1
ASSPQPGSQF	TRBJ2-1	TRBV18
ASSFGVSQPQH	TRBJ1-5	TRBV5-1
ASSPSGRWETQY	TRBJ2-5	TRBV3-1
ATSRAEDTQY	TRBJ2-3	TRBV15
ASSEGTSGSHIDEQF	TRBJ2-1	TRBV12-3/TRBV12-4
ASSLDDTGYT	TRBJ1-2	TRBV5-4
ASSPPGFSSQPQH	TRBJ1-5	TRBV7-2
ASTVDRGLYEQY	TRBJ2-7	TRBV28
ASSEGEVNEQF	TRBJ2-1	TRBV2
ATSRDVVGGQF	TRBJ2-1	TRBV15
ASSPSGARYEQY	TRBJ2-7	TRBV18
AGSGDQETQY	TRBJ2-5	TRBV7-2
AISESSSGGTGELF	TRBJ2-2	TRBV10-3
ASSLPGLGEQF	TRBJ2-1	TRBV7-2
ASSPTTGGYEQY	TRBJ2-7	TRBV18
ASRGSNQPQH	TRBJ1-5	TRBV6-5
ASSWGLQTQY	TRBJ2-5	TRBV28
ASSPEAKGGHQPQH	TRBJ1-5	TRBV18
ASSHTGQGDQETQY	TRBJ2-5	TRBV28
ASSLVGIPYEQY	TRBJ2-7	TRBV12-3/TRBV12-4
ATSDSGTHYEQY	TRBJ2-7	TRBV24-1
ASSRLGDRGSEQY	TRBJ2-7	TRBV6-5
AITDPSSYNEQF	TRBJ2-1	TRBV10-3